This TCR beta chain was sequenced in a study of blood T cell repertoires in COVID-19. Germline CDR1 and CDR2: MDHEN and SYDVKM. Trimming shortened V by 3 bases and J by 4 bases, and 19 bases separated the two germline ends. CDR3 length: 17 residues. The assay was immunoSEQ multiplex PCR, and TCRdb's table has in-frame clones only and misses some. The sample lists about 20,000 clones; about four fifths were seen once. The TCR was taken from an elderly man with acute or convalescent COVID-19. The V gene is TRBV28, the J gene TRBJ1-5; D might be TRBD1 (6 bases). Sequencing was performed on peripheral blood. The CDR3 nucleotides are TGTGCCAGCAGTTTCGATAACAGGGCAAATGGAAATCAGCCCCAGCATTTT. This translates into CASSFDNRANGNQPQHF.